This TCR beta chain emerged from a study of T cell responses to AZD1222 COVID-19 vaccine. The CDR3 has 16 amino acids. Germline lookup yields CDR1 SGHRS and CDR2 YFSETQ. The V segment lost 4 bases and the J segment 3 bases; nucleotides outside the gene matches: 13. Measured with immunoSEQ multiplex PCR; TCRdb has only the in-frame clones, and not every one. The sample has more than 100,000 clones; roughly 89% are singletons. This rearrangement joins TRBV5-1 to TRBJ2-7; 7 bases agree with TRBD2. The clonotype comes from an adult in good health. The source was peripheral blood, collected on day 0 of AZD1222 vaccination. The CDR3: CASSTSVQGNFYEQYF. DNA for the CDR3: TGCGCCAGCAGCACTAGCGTCCAGGGCAACTTCTACGAGCAGTACTTC.